The T cell receptor beta chain described here comes from a study of beta chain features in type 1 diabetes. The CDR3 runs to 15 residues. Germline CDR1 reads SGHVS; CDR2 reads FQNEAQ. The trim removed 4 bases at V and 5 bases at J, leaving 3 bases unmatched. This clone has more than one count but fewer than ten. The investigators reverse transcribed all of the isolated RNA, so they sequenced expressed TCRB transcripts. Produced via immunoSEQ multiplex PCR; TCRdb's table is partial and in-frame only. The top ten clones hold about 0.025% of a sample with about 900,000 clones, roughly a sixth of them seen once.

V gene TRBV7-8 combines with J gene TRBJ2-5, with 14 bases identical to TRBD2. Sequences were obtained from naive CD4+ T cells from blood. The TCR was taken from a woman between 18 and 30 years old in good health. The CDR3 DNA is TGTGCCAGCAGCTCGTGGACTAGCGGGGGGGAGACCCAGTACTTC. It yields the protein CASSSWTSGGETQYF.